This T cell receptor (beta chain) is drawn from a study of CD8 T cells in ankylosing spondylitis. Quantitative 5'-RACE was performed with molecular barcodes, and it yielded the TCR beta libraries. TCRdb reprocessed the 5' RACE reads via MiXCR and lists one record per CDR3 protein. Altogether around 340,000 distinct CDR3 sequences are present, about 15% being singletons, with the ten largest covering approximately 0.99%. The CDR3 loop spans 14 amino acids. Germline V lookup: CDR1 SGHRS, CDR2 YFSETQ. V shed 7 bases and J 2 bases; nucleotides not matched to a gene: 5. This clonotype was picked up a small number of times.

This clonotype originated in a male donor with ankylosing spondylitis or in good health (not recorded which). V usage is TRBV5-1 and J usage is TRBJ2-5, with 10 positions matching TRBD1. Sequencing was carried out using blood, either unsorted or a sorted T cell fraction (not recorded which). CDR3 sequence: CASQRTGGQETQYF. The CDR3 nucleotides are TGCGCCAGCCAGAGGACAGGGGGTCAAGAGACCCAGTACTTC. Complete variable domain (other parts from reference TRBV5-1 and TRBJ2-5): KAGVTQTPRYLIKTRGQQVTLSCSPISGHRSVSWYQQTPGQGLQFLFEYFSETQRNKGNFPGRFSGRQFSNSRSEMNVSTLELGDSALYLCASQRTGGQETQYFGPGTRLLVL.